Listed below are T cell receptor beta chains from one sample, sequenced in a study of tumor-infiltrating lymphocytes in primary liver carcinoma. One entry per CDR3 protein results from TCRdb running MiXCR on the multiplex PCR reads. The table lists around 80,000 distinct CDR3 sequences, around 66% of them singletons, with about 28% in the top ten. The material sequenced was tumor-adjacent normal liver tissue. The source of these receptors is a man aged 40-55 years with primary liver carcinoma and hepatitis B virus infection. Each CDR3 is given with its conserved first and last residue. Each record gives: CDR3 DNA, CDR3 protein, D gene, V gene, J gene, clone size. The D gene is left open where the match is weak. Some rows mark clone size as missing; the rest say once, few, many or name a class of expanded clone.

CDR3nt: TGCGCCAGCAGCCAAGATTACGAAGGGGCTCGCGGCAATAAGCCCCAGTATTTT; CDR3aa: CASSQDYEGARGNKPQYF; d_gene: .; v_gene: TRBV4-3; j_gene: TRBJ2-3; abundance: .
CDR3nt: TGTGCCAGCAGCTTAGGAGTGGAGGACACTGAAGCCCTCTTT; CDR3aa: CASSLGVEDTEALF; d_gene: .; v_gene: TRBV11-2; j_gene: TRBJ1-1; abundance: few
CDR3nt: TGTGCCAGCTCTAGGCTGACAGAGGGTTATAGCAATCAGCCCCAGCATTTT; CDR3aa: CASSRLTEGYSNQPQHF; d_gene: .; v_gene: TRBV12-3/TRBV12-4; j_gene: TRBJ1-5; abundance: many
CDR3nt: TGTGCCAGCAGAGCCCTTTCTGGAATAGCGGGAGGATTCTCCTACGAGCAGCGCTTC; CDR3aa: CASRALSGIAGGFSYEQRF; d_gene: TRBD2; v_gene: TRBV6-1; j_gene: TRBJ2-7; abundance: .
CDR3nt: TGTGCCAGCAGTTACTCAGGGGGGCCGGGGCAGCCCCAGCATTTT; CDR3aa: CASSYSGGPGQPQHF; d_gene: .; v_gene: TRBV6-6; j_gene: TRBJ1-5; abundance: many
CDR3nt: TGTGCCAGCAACTTCGTAGGGGCTAGCGAGCACTACTTC; CDR3aa: CASNFVGASEHYF; d_gene: .; v_gene: TRBV11-2; j_gene: TRBJ2-7; abundance: .
CDR3nt: TGTGCCTGCAGCTTAGAGATGGGGGGCATTCAGCCCCAGCATTTC; CDR3aa: CACSLEMGGIQPQHF; d_gene: .; v_gene: TRBV11-2; j_gene: TRBJ1-5; abundance: .
CDR3nt: TGTGCCAGTAGTAGTACAGTGGGGAGCATCACTGAAGCTTTCTTT; CDR3aa: CASSSTVGSITEAFF; d_gene: .; v_gene: TRBV19; j_gene: TRBJ1-1; abundance: .
CDR3nt: TGTGCCAGCAGCTTGGAGTGCTGGGGAGAGACCCAGTACTTC; CDR3aa: CASSLECWGETQYF; d_gene: .; v_gene: TRBV5-1; j_gene: TRBJ2-5; abundance: .
CDR3nt: TGTGCCAGCAGTACACTCCGGGCTAGCGGGAGTTCGGAGCAGTTCTTC; CDR3aa: CASSTLRASGSSEQFF; d_gene: TRBD2; v_gene: TRBV6-5; j_gene: TRBJ2-1; abundance: .
CDR3nt: TGTGCCAGCAGCTATGGTAGGGGGGACAGGTCCCCCTTCTACGAGCAGTACTTC; CDR3aa: CASSYGRGDRSPFYEQYF; d_gene: TRBD1; v_gene: TRBV12-3/TRBV12-4; j_gene: TRBJ2-7; abundance: .
CDR3nt: TGTGCCAGCAGCTTTGAACAGTACAATAAGCAGTTCTTC; CDR3aa: CASSFEQYNKQFF; d_gene: .; v_gene: TRBV11-2; j_gene: TRBJ2-1; abundance: .
CDR3nt: TGTGCCTGCAGCTTAGCCCAGGGGAGCGAGCAGTACTTC; CDR3aa: CACSLAQGSEQYF; d_gene: .; v_gene: TRBV13; j_gene: TRBJ2-7; abundance: .